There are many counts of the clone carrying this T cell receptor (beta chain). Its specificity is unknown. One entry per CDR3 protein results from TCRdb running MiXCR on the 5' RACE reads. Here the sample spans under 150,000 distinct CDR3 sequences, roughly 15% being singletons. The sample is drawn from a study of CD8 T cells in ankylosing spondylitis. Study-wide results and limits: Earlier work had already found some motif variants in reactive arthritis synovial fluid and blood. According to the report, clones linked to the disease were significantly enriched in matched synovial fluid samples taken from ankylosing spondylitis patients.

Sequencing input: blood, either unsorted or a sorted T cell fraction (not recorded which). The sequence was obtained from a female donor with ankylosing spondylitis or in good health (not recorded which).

The CDR3 DNA follows: TGTGCCAGCAGCCCCGAGGGAAGGGTAGGCACCGGGGAGCTGTTTTTT. This sequence encodes CASSPEGRVGTGELFF. The chain is built from TRBV5-5 and TRBJ2-2, with D possibly matching TRBD2 (5 bases). CDR1 is SGHKS and CDR2 is YYEKEE in the germline V gene (reference sequence). Trimming removed 4 bases at V and 4 bases at J, with 17 bases between. The CDR3 length is 16 residues.